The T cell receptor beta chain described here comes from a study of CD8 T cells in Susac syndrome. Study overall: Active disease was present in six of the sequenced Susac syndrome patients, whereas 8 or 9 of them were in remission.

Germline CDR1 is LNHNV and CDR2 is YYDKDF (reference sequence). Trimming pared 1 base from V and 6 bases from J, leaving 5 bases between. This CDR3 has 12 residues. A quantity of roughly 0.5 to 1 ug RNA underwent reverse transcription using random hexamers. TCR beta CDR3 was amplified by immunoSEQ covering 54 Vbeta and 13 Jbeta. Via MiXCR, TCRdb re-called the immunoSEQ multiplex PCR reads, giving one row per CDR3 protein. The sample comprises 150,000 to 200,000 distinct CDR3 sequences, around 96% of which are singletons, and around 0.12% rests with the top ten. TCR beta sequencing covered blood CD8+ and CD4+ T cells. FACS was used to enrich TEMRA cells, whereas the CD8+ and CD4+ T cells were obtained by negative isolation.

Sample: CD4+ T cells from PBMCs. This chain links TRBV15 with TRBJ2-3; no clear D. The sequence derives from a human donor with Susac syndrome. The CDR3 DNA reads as TGTGCCACCAGCAGAGCTGGCGATACGCAGTATTTT. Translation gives CATSRAGDTQYF.